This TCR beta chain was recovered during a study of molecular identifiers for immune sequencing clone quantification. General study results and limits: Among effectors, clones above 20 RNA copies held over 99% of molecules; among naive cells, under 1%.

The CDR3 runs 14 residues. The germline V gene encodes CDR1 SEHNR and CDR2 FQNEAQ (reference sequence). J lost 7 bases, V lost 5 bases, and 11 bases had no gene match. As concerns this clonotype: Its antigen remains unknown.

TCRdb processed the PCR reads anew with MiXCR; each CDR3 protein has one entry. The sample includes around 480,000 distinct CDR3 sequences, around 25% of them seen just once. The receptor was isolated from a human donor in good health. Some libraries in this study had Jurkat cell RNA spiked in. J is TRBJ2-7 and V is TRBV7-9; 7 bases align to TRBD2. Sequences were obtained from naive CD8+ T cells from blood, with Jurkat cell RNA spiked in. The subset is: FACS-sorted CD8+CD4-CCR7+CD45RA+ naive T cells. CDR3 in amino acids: CASSPIRGVGEQYF. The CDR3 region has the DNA TGTGCCAGCAGCCCCATTCGGGGGGTGGGAGAGCAGTACTTC.